Here is one T cell receptor beta chain with its context. What it binds is unknown. The junction departs from germline at one end; a sequencing error may be responsible. Sorting with CD45RO/CCR7/CD25/CD127/CD95/CD27 yielded naive, central memory, regulatory and stem-like memory CD4+ cells. The sample is drawn from a study of beta chain features in type 1 diabetes. Study-level points and caveats: Any HLA type influence on TCRB rearrangement was left unresolved here. Diminished insertions and augmented deletions at VDJ junctions characterized type 1 diabetes patients. A possible short-template PCR bias applies equally to patients and controls. Moderate yet significant TCRB CDR3 shortening was seen in Type 1 diabetes patients in all four CD4+ subsets.

Germline CDR1 and CDR2: LGHNA and YNFKEQ. The CDR3 contains 17 residues. The sequenced template was cDNA made from the entire isolated RNA. Here immunoSEQ multiplex PCR was the method, and the copy in TCRdb shows in-frame clones only, minus some. The sample consists of 120,000 to 150,000 clones, about 13% of them appearing once. V gene TRBV4-2 combines with J gene TRBJ2-3; D uncertain. The source is a man between 18 and 35 years old with type 1 diabetes. Sequenced: central memory CD4+ T cells from blood. The CDR3 protein is CASSQDPYTLGTDTQYF. The CDR3 DNA follows: TGTGCCAGCAGCCAAGATCCCTACACCCTCGGCACGGATACGCAGTATTTT.